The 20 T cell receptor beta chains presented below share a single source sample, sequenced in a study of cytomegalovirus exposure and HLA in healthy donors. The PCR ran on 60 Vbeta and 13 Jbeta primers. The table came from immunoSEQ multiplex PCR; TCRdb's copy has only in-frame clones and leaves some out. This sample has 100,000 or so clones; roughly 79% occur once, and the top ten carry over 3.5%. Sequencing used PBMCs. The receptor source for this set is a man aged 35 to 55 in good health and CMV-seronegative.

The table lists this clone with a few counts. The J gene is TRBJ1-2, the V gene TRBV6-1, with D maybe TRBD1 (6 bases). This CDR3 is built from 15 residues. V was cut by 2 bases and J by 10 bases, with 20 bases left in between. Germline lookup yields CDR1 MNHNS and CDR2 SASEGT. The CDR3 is CASSEWSTGTPIYTF. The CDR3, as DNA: TGTGCCAGCAGTGAATGGTCCACGGGGACACCGATCTACACCTTC.

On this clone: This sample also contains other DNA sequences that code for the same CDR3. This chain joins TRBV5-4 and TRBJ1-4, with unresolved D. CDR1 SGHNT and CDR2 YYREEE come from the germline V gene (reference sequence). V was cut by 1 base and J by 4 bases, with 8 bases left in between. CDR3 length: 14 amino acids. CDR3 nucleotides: TGTGCCAGCAGCTTGCGGGGTTTTAATGAAAAACTGTTTTTT. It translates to CASSLRGFNEKLFF.

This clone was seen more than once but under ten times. The CDR3 sequence is CASSLSGTYQETQYF. In nucleotides, the CDR3 is TGTGCCAGCAGCCTATCCGGGACTTACCAAGAGACCCAGTACTTC. This chain links TRBV5-4 with TRBJ2-5; D might be TRBD2 (6 bases). V lost 4 bases to trimming and J lost 0 bases, with 13 bases between them. The CDR3 runs 15 residues. Germline CDR1 is SGHNT and CDR2 is YYREEE (reference sequence).

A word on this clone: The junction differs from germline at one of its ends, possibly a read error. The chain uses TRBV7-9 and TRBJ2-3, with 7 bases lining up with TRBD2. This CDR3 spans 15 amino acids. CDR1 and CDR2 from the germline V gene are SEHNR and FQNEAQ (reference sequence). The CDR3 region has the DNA TGTTCCAGCAGCTTAACCGGGGGGTTCACAGATACGCAGTATTTT. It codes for CSSSLTGGFTDTQYF. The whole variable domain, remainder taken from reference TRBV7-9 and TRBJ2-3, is DTGVSQNPRHKITKRGQNVTFRCDPISEHNRLYWYRQTLGQGPEFLTYFQNEAQLEKSRLLSDRFSAERPKGSFSTLEIQRTEQGDSAMYLCSSSLTGGFTDTQYFGPGTRLTVL.

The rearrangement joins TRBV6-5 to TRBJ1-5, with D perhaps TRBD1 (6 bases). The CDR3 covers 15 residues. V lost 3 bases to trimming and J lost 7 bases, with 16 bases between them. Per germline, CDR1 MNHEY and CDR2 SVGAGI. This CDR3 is CASSYDPGARQPQHF. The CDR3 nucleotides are TGTGCCAGCAGTTATGATCCAGGGGCGAGGCAGCCCCAGCATTTT.

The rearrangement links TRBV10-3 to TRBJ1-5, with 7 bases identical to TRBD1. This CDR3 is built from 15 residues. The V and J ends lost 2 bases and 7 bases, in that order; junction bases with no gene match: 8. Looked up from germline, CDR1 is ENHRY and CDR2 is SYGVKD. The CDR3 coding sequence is TGTGCCATCAGTGAGCGCACAGGGGTGGACCAGCCCCAGCATTTT. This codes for CAISERTGVDQPQHF.

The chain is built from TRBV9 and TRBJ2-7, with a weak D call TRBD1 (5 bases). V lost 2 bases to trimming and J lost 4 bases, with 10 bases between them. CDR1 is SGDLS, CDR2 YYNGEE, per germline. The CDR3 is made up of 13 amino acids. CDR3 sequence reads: CASSVYRQYEQYV. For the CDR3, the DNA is TGTGCCAGCAGCGTGTACAGGCAATACGAGCAGTACGTC.

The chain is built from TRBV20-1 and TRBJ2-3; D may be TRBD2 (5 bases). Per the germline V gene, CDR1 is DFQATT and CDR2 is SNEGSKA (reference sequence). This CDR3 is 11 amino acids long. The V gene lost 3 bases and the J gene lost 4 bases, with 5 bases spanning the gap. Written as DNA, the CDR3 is TGCAGTGCTAGCGGGGCAGATACGCAGTATTTT. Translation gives CSASGADTQYF.

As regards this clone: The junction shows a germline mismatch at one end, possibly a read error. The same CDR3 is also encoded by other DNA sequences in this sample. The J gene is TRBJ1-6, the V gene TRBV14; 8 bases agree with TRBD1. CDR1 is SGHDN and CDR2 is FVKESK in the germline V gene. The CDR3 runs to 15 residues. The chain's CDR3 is CASSAQTGVNSPLHF. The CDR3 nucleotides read TGTGCCAGCAGCGCCCAGACAGGGGTCAATTCCCCCCTCCACTTT.

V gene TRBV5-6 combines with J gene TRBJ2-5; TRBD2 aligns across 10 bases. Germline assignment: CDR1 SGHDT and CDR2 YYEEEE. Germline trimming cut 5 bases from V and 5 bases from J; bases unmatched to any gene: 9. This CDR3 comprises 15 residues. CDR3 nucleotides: TGTGCCAGCAGTCCCACTAGCGGGGTTGGGGAGACCCAGTACTTC. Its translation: CASSPTSGVGETQYF.

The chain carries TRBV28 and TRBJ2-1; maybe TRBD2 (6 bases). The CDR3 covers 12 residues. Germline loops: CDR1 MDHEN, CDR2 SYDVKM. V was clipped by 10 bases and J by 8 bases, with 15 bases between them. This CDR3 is CATVGTGDEQFF. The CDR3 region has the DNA TGTGCCACCGTCGGGACGGGAGATGAGCAGTTCTTC.

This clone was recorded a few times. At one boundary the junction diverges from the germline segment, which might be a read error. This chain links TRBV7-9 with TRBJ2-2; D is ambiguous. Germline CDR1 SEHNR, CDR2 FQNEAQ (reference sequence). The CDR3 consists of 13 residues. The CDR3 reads CSSSLALTGELFF. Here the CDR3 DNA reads TGTTCCAGCAGCTTAGCCCTCACCGGGGAGCTGTTTTTT.

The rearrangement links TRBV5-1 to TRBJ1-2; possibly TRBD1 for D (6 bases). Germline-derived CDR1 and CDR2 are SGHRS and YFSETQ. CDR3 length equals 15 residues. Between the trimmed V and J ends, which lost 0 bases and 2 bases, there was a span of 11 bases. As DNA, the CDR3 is TGCGCCAGCAGCTTGGCCGGGGGGACAAACTATGGCTACACCTTC. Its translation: CASSLAGGTNYGYTF. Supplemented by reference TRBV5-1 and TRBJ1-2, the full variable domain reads KAGVTQTPRYLIKTRGQQVTLSCSPISGHRSVSWYQQTPGQGLQFLFEYFSETQRNKGNFPGRFSGRQFSNSRSEMNVSTLELGDSALYLCASSLAGGTNYGYTFGSGTRLTVV.

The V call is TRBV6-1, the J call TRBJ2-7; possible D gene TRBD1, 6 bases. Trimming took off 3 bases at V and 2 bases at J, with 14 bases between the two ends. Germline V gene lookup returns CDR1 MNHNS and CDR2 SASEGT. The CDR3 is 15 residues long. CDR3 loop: CASSDGGARTYEQYF. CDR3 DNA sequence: TGTGCCAGCAGTGATGGGGGCGCAAGAACCTACGAGCAGTACTTC.

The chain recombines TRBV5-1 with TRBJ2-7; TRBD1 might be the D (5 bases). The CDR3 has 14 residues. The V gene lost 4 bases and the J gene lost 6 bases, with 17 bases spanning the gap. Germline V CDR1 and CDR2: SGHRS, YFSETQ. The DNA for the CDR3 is TGCGCCAGCAGCCCCCGCCAGGGTGAGGCCGAGCAGTACTTC. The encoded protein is CASSPRQGEAEQYF.

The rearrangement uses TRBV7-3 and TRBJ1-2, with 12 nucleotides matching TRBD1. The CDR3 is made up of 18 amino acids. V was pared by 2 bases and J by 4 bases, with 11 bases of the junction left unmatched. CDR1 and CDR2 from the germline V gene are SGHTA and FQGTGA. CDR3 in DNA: TGTGCCAGCAGCTTAGTAGCCGGGACAGGGGGCGAGAGCTATGGCTACACCTTC. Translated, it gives CASSLVAGTGGESYGYTF.

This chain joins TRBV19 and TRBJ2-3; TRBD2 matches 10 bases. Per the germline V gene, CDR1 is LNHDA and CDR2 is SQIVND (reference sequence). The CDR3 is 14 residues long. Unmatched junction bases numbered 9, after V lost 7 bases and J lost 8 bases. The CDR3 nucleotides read TGTGCCAGTACCCCAGCGGGGGGGCTAGTTACGCAGTATTTT. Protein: CASTPAGGLVTQYF.

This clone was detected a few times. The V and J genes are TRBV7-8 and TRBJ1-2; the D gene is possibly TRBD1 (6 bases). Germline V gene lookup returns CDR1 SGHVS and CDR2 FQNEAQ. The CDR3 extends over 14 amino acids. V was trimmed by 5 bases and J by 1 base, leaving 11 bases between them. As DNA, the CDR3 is TGTGCCAGCAGCCAGCAAGGGGGTAACTATGGCTACACCTTC. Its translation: CASSQQGGNYGYTF.

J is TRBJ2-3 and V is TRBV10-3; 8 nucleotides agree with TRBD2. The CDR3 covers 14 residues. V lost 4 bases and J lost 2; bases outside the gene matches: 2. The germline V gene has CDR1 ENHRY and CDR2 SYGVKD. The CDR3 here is CAISGTSPTDTQYF. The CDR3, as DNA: TGTGCCATCAGTGGGACTAGCCCCACAGATACGCAGTATTTT.

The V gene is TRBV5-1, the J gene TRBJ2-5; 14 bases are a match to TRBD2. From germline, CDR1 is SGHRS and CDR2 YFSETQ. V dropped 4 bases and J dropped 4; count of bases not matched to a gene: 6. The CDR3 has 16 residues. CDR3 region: CASSKTSGGGPETQYF. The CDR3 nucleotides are TGCGCCAGCAGCAAGACTAGCGGGGGGGGTCCAGAGACCCAGTACTTC.